The 24 T cell receptor beta chains below all came from one sample that was sequenced in a study of cytotoxic CD8 clonotypes in ibrutinib-treated CLL. Using immunoSEQ multiplex PCR, the repertoire was profiled, and TCRdb retains in-frame clones only, with some absent. This repertoire shows 110,000 to 150,000 clones, 75% to 80% found once; its top ten account for about 5%. This specimen consisted of PBMCs, obtained after 24 months of ibrutinib treatment. The receptor set was obtained from a human donor with chronic lymphocytic leukemia.

This clone was observed a few times. The chain is built from TRBV20-1 and TRBJ2-7; 8 bases map to TRBD1. The V segment lost 4 bases and the J segment 6 bases; nucleotides outside the gene matches: 2. Germline assignment: CDR1 DFQATT and CDR2 SNEGSKA (reference sequence). The CDR3 has 11 residues. CDR3 sequence: CSATGGSEQYF. The CDR3 nucleotides read TGCAGTGCTACAGGGGGCTCCGAGCAGTACTTC.

The V gene is TRBV6-5, the J gene TRBJ2-7; 8 nucleotides line up with TRBD1. The CDR3 is made up of 15 amino acids. Germline V gene data show CDR1 as MNHEY and CDR2 as SVGAGI. The J segment lost 3 bases and the V segment lost 6 bases, leaving 10 bases of the junction unmatched. This CDR3 is CASSPGTGPGYEQYF. The DNA for the CDR3 is TGTGCCAGCAGCCCCGGGACAGGACCGGGCTACGAGCAGTACTTC.

CDR3: CASSPQGATNNEQFF. The CDR3 bases are TGCGCCAGCAGCCCGCAGGGGGCGACTAACAATGAGCAGTTCTTC. The J gene is TRBJ2-1, the V gene TRBV5-1, with 8 bases aligning to TRBD1. The CDR3 loop spans 15 amino acids. The germline V gene encodes CDR1 SGHRS and CDR2 YFSETQ. V trimming: 4 bases; J trimming: 5 bases; junction bases outside the gene matches: 8.

This sequence joins TRBV27 and TRBJ2-5; TRBD2 aligns across 7 bases. V lost 7 bases to trimming and J lost 4 bases; unmatched junction nucleotides: 15. The CDR3 totals 16 residues. Germline values: CDR1 MNHEY, CDR2 SMNVEV (reference sequence). The CDR3 DNA is TGTGCCAGCACCCCTCGGGGCGGGAGAAGTGGAGAGACCCAGTACTTC. It yields the protein CASTPRGGRSGETQYF.

V is TRBV28 and J is TRBJ1-6; 7 bases line up with TRBD1. With V trimmed by 5 bases and J by 7 bases, 5 bases remained unmatched. Germline CDR1 reads MDHEN; CDR2 reads SYDVKM. The CDR3 sequence is 14 residues long. This chain's CDR3 is CASSPDRANSPLHF. Here the CDR3 DNA reads TGTGCCAGCAGTCCCGACAGGGCAAATTCACCCCTCCACTTT.

The J gene is TRBJ1-4, the V gene TRBV5-4; 10 bases align to TRBD1. V lost 0 bases and J lost 8; bases outside the gene matches: 4. Germline-derived CDR1 and CDR2 are SGHNT and YYREEE (reference sequence). This CDR3 spans 15 amino acids. Written as DNA, the CDR3 is TGTGCCAGCAGCTTGGCCGGGACAGGGGAGGAAAAACTGTTTTTT. Protein product: CASSLAGTGEEKLFF.

The chain employs TRBV27 and TRBJ2-2; no reliable D call. From germline, CDR1 is MNHEY and CDR2 SMNVEV (reference sequence). The CDR3 has 14 residues. The V and J ends lost 1 base and 4 bases respectively, with 7 bases between them. For the CDR3, the DNA is TGTGCCAGCAGTTTATGGTCGGGCACCGGGGAGCTGTTTTTT. It specifies CASSLWSGTGELFF.

The chain links TRBV9 to TRBJ2-2, with 7 positions matching TRBD2. V shed 4 bases, J shed 5 bases, and the junction held 8 bases outside the gene matches. The CDR3 has 15 residues. Germline CDR1 reads SGDLS; CDR2 reads YYNGEE. DNA for the CDR3: TGTGCCAGCAGCCCGCCGGGACTAAGGACCGGGGAGCTGTTTTTT. It encodes CASSPPGLRTGELFF.

The V gene is TRBV10-3, the J gene TRBJ1-1, with 8 bases matching TRBD1. Germline CDR1 reads ENHRY; CDR2 reads SYGVKD. The J segment lost 3 bases and the V segment lost 4 bases, leaving 7 bases of the junction unmatched. The CDR3 spans 15 residues. The CDR3 coding sequence is TGTGCCATCAGTGCGGCGACAGGGGCCCACACTGAAGCTTTCTTT. This gives the protein CAISAATGAHTEAFF.

The rearrangement joins TRBV9 to TRBJ2-7; no clear D gene. Germline CDR1 reads SGDLS; CDR2 reads YYNGEE. V lost 3 bases, J lost 1 base, and 11 bases lay in between. The CDR3 runs to 14 residues. DNA for the CDR3: TGTGCCAGCAGCGCCTTGGCAGCATCCTACGAGCAGTACTTC. This gives the protein CASSALAASYEQYF.

The chain is built from TRBV7-3 and TRBJ2-3; no clear D gene. Germline V lookup: CDR1 SGHTA, CDR2 FQGTGA. Trimming took 2 bases from V and 3 from J, leaving 6 bases between them. The length of the CDR3 is 13 residues. Here the CDR3 reads CASSLLGTDTQYF. As DNA, the CDR3 is TGTGCCAGCAGCTTACTCGGAACAGATACGCAGTATTTT.

The chain links TRBV6-5 to TRBJ1-1; 7 bases align to TRBD1. This CDR3 comprises 15 residues. The germline gives CDR1 MNHEY, CDR2 SVGAGI. J gave up 10 bases and V 2 bases, and 13 bases lay outside the gene matches. CDR3 in DNA: TGTGCCAGCAGTTACACCCAACCGGGACAGTTGCCAGCTTTCTTT. Translated, it gives CASSYTQPGQLPAFF.

V is TRBV11-1 and J is TRBJ1-3; D unclear. The V gene lost 2 bases and the J gene lost 2 bases, with 7 bases spanning the gap. The V gene's germline CDR1 is SGHAT and CDR2 FQDESV (reference sequence). The CDR3 is 14 residues long. CDR3 sequence (DNA): TGTGCCAGCAGCTTAAGGGCACCTGGAAACACCATATATTTT. Translation: CASSLRAPGNTIYF.

V gene TRBV13 combines with J gene TRBJ1-3; D not certain. Trimming cost V 5 bases and J 0 bases, with 5 bases left between them. Germline lookup yields CDR1 PRHDT and CDR2 FYEKMQ (reference sequence). This CDR3 has 13 residues. This CDR3 is CASSPPSGNTIYF. The DNA of the CDR3 is TGTGCCAGCAGCCCCCCCTCTGGAAACACCATATATTTT.

The genes are TRBV18 and TRBJ2-1; D ambiguous. Trimming removed 3 bases from V and 10 bases from J, with 7 bases in between. The length of the CDR3 is 11 residues. Germline values: CDR1 KGHSH, CDR2 LQKENI. The CDR3 coding sequence is TGTGCCAGCTCACCGGCGAGAGAGCAGTTCTTC. Amino acid sequence: CASSPAREQFF. The full variable domain, its missing parts supplied by reference TRBV18 and TRBJ2-1, is NAGVMQNPRHLVRRRGQEARLRCSPMKGHSHVYWYRQLPEEGLKFMVYLQKENIIDESGMPKERFSAEFPKEGPSILRIQQVVRGDSAAYFCASSPAREQFFGPGTRLTVL.

This rearrangement joins TRBV7-2 to TRBJ2-1; unclear D gene. Germline V lookup: CDR1 SGHTA, CDR2 FQGNSA. Trimming pared 5 bases from V and 6 bases from J, leaving 20 bases between. This CDR3 region has 16 residues. In DNA, the CDR3 is TGTGCCAGCAGCCCGCCGGGCTTGGGAAGGGTCAATGAGCAGTTCTTC. Its protein product is CASSPPGLGRVNEQFF.

The V and J genes are TRBV9 and TRBJ1-2; D is possibly TRBD1 (5 bases). Germline CDR1 and CDR2: SGDLS and YYNGEE. The CDR3 totals 15 residues. The germline V and J ends were trimmed by 4 bases and 4 bases, with 17 bases remaining between them. DNA of the CDR3: TGTGCCAGCAGCCCCACCCGGGACGGTTCCTATGGCTACACCTTC. Residues: CASSPTRDGSYGYTF.

The chain employs TRBV18 and TRBJ2-2; 7 positions agree with TRBD2. The V and J ends lost 1 base and 2 bases, in that order; junction bases with no gene match: 4. The germline gives CDR1 KGHSH, CDR2 LQKENI. The CDR3 contains 16 residues. The CDR3 DNA follows: TGTGCCAGCTCACCACGGGAGGGCCCCAACACCGGGGAGCTGTTTTTT. Its protein is CASSPREGPNTGELFF.

The J gene is TRBJ1-5, the V gene TRBV30; TRBD1 agrees at 9 bases. The CDR3 has 16 amino acids. J lost 4 bases, V lost 4 bases, and 11 bases had no gene match. The germline CDR1 and CDR2 sequences are GTSNPN and SVGIG (reference sequence). CDR3 DNA: TGTGCCTGGACTTTTGGAGGGACAGGGCGAAATCAGCCCCAGCATTTT. This codes for CAWTFGGTGRNQPQHF.

This chain uses TRBV4-2 with TRBJ1-2; the match to TRBD1 covers 10 bases. The J segment lost 3 bases and the V segment lost 4 bases, leaving 5 bases of the junction unmatched. CDR3 length equals 15 residues. Germline CDR1 reads LGHNA; CDR2 reads YNFKEQ. As DNA, the CDR3 is TGTGCCAGCAGCCGCGCCGGGACAGGGGACTATGGCTACACCTTC. As protein: CASSRAGTGDYGYTF.

The genes are TRBV7-9 and TRBJ2-7; 7 nucleotides agree with TRBD1. V shed 0 bases, J shed 6 bases, and the junction held 11 bases outside the gene matches. Germline loops: CDR1 SEHNR, CDR2 FQNEAQ (reference sequence). The CDR3 is 16 amino acids. In DNA, the CDR3 is TGTGCCAGCAGCTTAGCGCGCCCGGGACAGAGGGTCGAGCAGTACTTC. It translates to CASSLARPGQRVEQYF.

V gene TRBV5-1 combines with J gene TRBJ2-3; D gene ambiguous. The germline V and J ends were trimmed by 1 base and 0 bases, with 0 bases remaining between them. This CDR3 is built from 12 residues. Germline loops: CDR1 SGHRS, CDR2 YFSETQ. Here the CDR3 DNA reads TGCGCCAGCAGCTTGAGCACAGATACGCAGTATTTT. Protein product: CASSLSTDTQYF. The full variable domain, rest sourced from reference TRBV5-1 and TRBJ2-3, is KAGVTQTPRYLIKTRGQQVTLSCSPISGHRSVSWYQQTPGQGLQFLFEYFSETQRNKGNFPGRFSGRQFSNSRSEMNVSTLELGDSALYLCASSLSTDTQYFGPGTRLTVL.

This sequence joins TRBV5-1 and TRBJ2-5; D possibly uses TRBD1 or TRBD2 (5 bases each). The V and J ends lost 1 base and 5 bases respectively, with 12 bases between them. The V gene's germline CDR1 is SGHRS and CDR2 YFSETQ. The CDR3 sequence is 14 residues long. The CDR3 DNA reads TGCGCCAGCAGCTTGAGAGGGGTTTGGGAGACCCAGTACTTC. Protein product: CASSLRGVWETQYF.

This chain joins TRBV28 and TRBJ2-3; tentatively, D is TRBD1 (6 bases). Germline lookup yields CDR1 MDHEN and CDR2 SYDVKM. The ends were cut back, 4 bases at V and 0 bases at J, with 14 bases in the middle. The CDR3 sequence is 16 residues long. The DNA of the CDR3 is TGTGCCAGCAGTTCTTGGACAGCCTCAAGCACAGATACGCAGTATTTT. Translation: CASSSWTASSTDTQYF.